A selection of T cell receptor beta chains follows, all from one sample in a study of blood T cell repertoires in COVID-19. Sequencing used immunoSEQ multiplex PCR; TCRdb keeps in-frame clones, though not all of them. Among about 110,000 clones, around 90% were seen once, and the ten largest hold roughly 2.3%. The sequencing sample was made of peripheral blood. These receptors originate from a human donor in a cohort sampled during active COVID-19. The CDR3 runs from the conserved cysteine through the conserved F or W. A D gene is named only where the DNA matches it firmly. Expanded clones are given a class, and other clones once, few, many or no size at all.

>TRBV7-8|TRBJ2-7|NA|NA
TGTGCCAGCGGAGCGGTGAGCTCCTACGAGCAGTACTTC
CASGAVSSYEQYF
>TRBV28|TRBJ1-6|NA|NA
TGTGCCAGCAGCTTGGACAGTTCAAATTCACCCCTCCACTTT
CASSLDSSNSPLHF
>TRBV6-6|TRBJ2-7|NA|TRBD2
TGTGCCAGCAGCCGCACGGGTGGGGGGGTCTCCTACGAGCAGTACTTC
CASSRTGGGVSYEQYF
>TRBV14|TRBJ2-1|NA|NA
TGTGCCAGCAGCCAAGATCTAATAGAAAATGAGCAGTTCTTC
CASSQDLIENEQFF
>TRBV18|TRBJ2-1|NA|TRBD1
TGTGCCAGCTCACCAACGGGACAGGGTGGTTCCAATGAGCAGTTCTTC
CASSPTGQGGSNEQFF
>TRBV10-1|TRBJ1-4|once|NA
TGCGCCAGCAGTGCCGGGACTGCTAATGAAAAACTGTTTTTT
CASSAGTANEKLFF
>TRBV11-2|TRBJ1-2|NA|NA
TGTGCCAGCACCCCATGGAGGGGGACTACCAATGGCTACACCTTC
CASTPWRGTTNGYTF
>TRBV11-2|TRBJ2-5|NA|NA
TGTGCCAGCAGCCAGGGGGTCCAGCGGGAGAGGGAGACCCAGTACTTC
CASSQGVQRERETQYF
>TRBV4-1|TRBJ1-4|few|TRBD1
TGCGCCAGCAGCTTCCAGGGGGCTACTAATGAAAAACTGTTTTTT
CASSFQGATNEKLFF
>TRBV5-4|TRBJ2-1|NA|TRBD2
TGTGCCAGCAGCGTCCCGACTAGCGGGAGTCGAAATGAGCAGTTCTTC
CASSVPTSGSRNEQFF
>TRBV19|TRBJ1-3|NA|NA
TGTGCCAGTAGTATATCCGGGACAAACTCTGGAAACACCATATATTTT
CASSISGTNSGNTIYF
>TRBV5-6|TRBJ2-7|NA|NA
TGTGCCAGCAGCCTGACTTGGGTTGACGAGCAGTACTTC
CASSLTWVDEQYF
>TRBV5-1|TRBJ1-2|NA|NA
TGCGCCAGCAGCGAACAGGGAAAACTCGACGGCTACACCTTC
CASSEQGKLDGYTF
>TRBV5-1|TRBJ2-1|once|TRBD2
TGCGCCAGCAGCCACAGTAGCGGGGACTACAATGAGCAGTTCTTC
CASSHSSGDYNEQFF
>TRBV27|TRBJ2-7|NA|TRBD1
TGTGCCAGCAGTTCCAACCGGGACAGGGGGTCCTACGAGCAGTACTTC
CASSSNRDRGSYEQYF
>TRBV19|TRBJ1-6|NA|TRBD1
TGTGCCAGTAGGGGACAGATTAATTCACCCCTCCACTTT
CASRGQINSPLHF
>TRBV15|TRBJ1-2|NA|NA
TGTGCCACCAGCAGAGGATCTTCTTATTTCGACAGAAGCTATGGCTACACCTTC
CATSRGSSYFDRSYGYTF
>TRBV7-9|TRBJ1-1|NA|NA
TGTGCCAGCAGCTTAGCGCCAGGGGCTATGAACACTGAAGCTTTCTTT
CASSLAPGAMNTEAFF
>TRBV24-1|TRBJ2-1|NA|TRBD1
TGTGCCACCAGTGATCCGGGACAGGGTAGAGAAAATGAGCAGTTCTTC
CATSDPGQGRENEQFF
>TRBV19|TRBJ2-7|NA|NA
TGTGCCAGTAGTAAGGGCGGGACAGCTCTCTACGAGCAGTACTTC
CASSKGGTALYEQYF
>TRBV6-5|TRBJ1-1|NA|NA
TGTGCCAGCAGTTACTCGGCTCGGGTCTCTGAAGCTTTCTTT
CASSYSARVSEAFF
>TRBV5-5|TRBJ2-7|NA|TRBD1
TGTGCCAGCAGCTTGGTAGGGACAGGATCCCCCGAGCAGTACTTC
CASSLVGTGSPEQYF
>TRBV25-1|TRBJ2-7|NA|NA
TGTGCCAGCAGTGTCTCGAGGAACTCCTACGAGCAGTACTTC
CASSVSRNSYEQYF
>TRBV19|TRBJ2-1|NA|TRBD2
TGTGCCAGTAGTAAGGGGGGACTAGCGGATCTCTCCTACAATGAGCAGTTCTTC
CASSKGGLADLSYNEQFF
>TRBV25-1|TRBJ1-5|NA|NA
TGTGCCAGCAGTGACTCGAGGGCGGGGGCTACCCAGCATTTT
CASSDSRAGATQHF
>TRBV6-5|TRBJ2-7|NA|NA
TGTGCCAGCAGCCCCCCGGGAAGTTATGGCTACGAGCAGTACTTC
CASSPPGSYGYEQYF
>TRBV28|TRBJ1-2|NA|NA
TGTGCCAGCGCTGGGTCCGCGCGGGATGGCTACACCTTC
CASAGSARDGYTF
>TRBV12-3/TRBV12-4|TRBJ2-3|NA|NA
TGTGCCAGCAGCCCCCGACTAGGAGGGACGCAGTATTTT
CASSPRLGGTQYF
>TRBV14|TRBJ2-2|few|NA
TGTGCCAGCAGTCCCCCCGGGGTAAACACCGGGGAGCTGTTTTTT
CASSPPGVNTGELFF
>TRBV19|TRBJ1-1|NA|TRBD1
TGTGCCAGTAGTCCGCTGACAGGGTACACTGAAGCTTTCTTT
CASSPLTGYTEAFF
>TRBV10-3|TRBJ2-3|NA|TRBD1
TGTGCCATCAGCGCCGGGACAGGGGGCGCGGGAGATACGCAGTATTTT
CAISAGTGGAGDTQYF
>TRBV6-5|TRBJ1-3|NA|TRBD1
TGTGCCAGCACTACAGGGGGCTCTGGAAACACCATATATTTT
CASTTGGSGNTIYF
>TRBV5-6|TRBJ2-7|once|NA
TGTGCCAGCAGCTCCCTTTGGGTAGCCGACGAGCAGTACTTC
CASSSLWVADEQYF
>TRBV6-1|TRBJ2-7|NA|TRBD1
TGTGCCAGCAGTGAATACGGGACAGGGGACACGCAGTACTTC
CASSEYGTGDTQYF
>TRBV15|TRBJ1-2|NA|NA
TGTGCCACCAGCAGAGATAGGAGTCAGATGGTAGGCTACACCTTC
CATSRDRSQMVGYTF
>TRBV7-8|TRBJ2-2|NA|NA
TGTGCCAGCAGCCCAAGGAGGGTGTCGAACACCGGGGAGCTGTTTTTT
CASSPRRVSNTGELFF
>TRBV27|TRBJ1-5|NA|NA
TGTGCCAGCAGTTTGGGAGGTTTCAATCAGCCCCAGCATTTT
CASSLGGFNQPQHF
>TRBV18|TRBJ2-1|few|TRBD2
TGTGCCAGCGTCGGTCTAGCGGGAGGCTACAATGAGCAGTTCTTC
CASVGLAGGYNEQFF
>TRBV12-3/TRBV12-4|TRBJ2-1|NA|NA
TGTGCCAGCAGTTTTAGTGGTCAAAATGAGCAGTTCTTC
CASSFSGQNEQFF
>TRBV19|TRBJ2-7|NA|TRBD1
TGTGCCAGTAGTCCACGGACAGGGAATCTCCACGAGCAGTACTTC
CASSPRTGNLHEQYF
>TRBV19|TRBJ1-5|NA|NA
TGTGCCAGTAGTGGGCAGGGAGGGTGGAATCAGCCCCAGCATTTT
CASSGQGGWNQPQHF
>TRBV7-9|TRBJ2-3|NA|NA
TGTGCCAGCAGCTTTACCGGGACTGTCGGCACAGATACGCAGTATTTT
CASSFTGTVGTDTQYF
>TRBV18|TRBJ2-1|NA|NA
TGTGCCAGCTCACCCGGAGGAGATGAGCAGTTCTTC
CASSPGGDEQFF
>TRBV19|TRBJ1-2|once|NA
TGTGCCAGTAGTATTGGGACAACGGGAGGCTACACCTTC
CASSIGTTGGYTF
>TRBV5-4|TRBJ2-7|NA|TRBD1
TGTGCCAGCAGCTTGGAGACAGGGGGAAACTACGAGCAGTACTTC
CASSLETGGNYEQYF